The rows below give T cell receptor beta chains drawn from one sample of a study of regulatory T cells in long-lasting Graves disease. Each CDR3 protein is one row after TCRdb ran MiXCR on the multiplex PCR reads. The data show under 800,000 distinct CDR3 sequences, with 16% seen just once and 15% to 20% held by the top ten. The same specimen was also included in a second study, on T cells in Graves' hyperthyroidism and ophthalmopathy.

The sequencing used peripheral blood mononuclear cells (PBMCs), collected at new diagnosis, from a patient treated with antithyroid drugs. All receptors derive from a woman in her twenties or thirties with Graves disease. The CDR3 runs from the conserved cysteine through the conserved F or W. Fields, in order: clone size, CDR3 length, V gene, J gene, CDR3 protein. Size is omitted from some rows. Given values are once, few, many or a class for expanded clones.

size: many; length: 12; V: TRBV12-3/TRBV12-4; J: TRBJ1-1; CDR3: CASSLVSTEAFF
size: few; length: 15; V: TRBV20-1; J: TRBJ1-1; CDR3: CSARDPAEGNTEAFF
size: few; length: 15; V: TRBV18; J: TRBJ2-7; CDR3: CASSPLRQTTYEQYF
size: many; length: 11; V: TRBV20-1; J: TRBJ2-7; CDR3: CSAWDGYEQYF
size: -; length: 12; V: TRBV2; J: TRBJ1-1; CDR3: CASSEVPGEAFF
size: few; length: 15; V: TRBV6-2/TRBV6-3; J: TRBJ2-7; CDR3: CASSYGRQGTYEQYF
size: many; length: 16; V: TRBV7-9; J: TRBJ2-3; CDR3: CASSPRGGGSTDTQYF
size: -; length: 15; V: TRBV19; J: TRBJ1-5; CDR3: CASSTLGQGNQPQHF
size: few; length: 18; V: TRBV30; J: TRBJ2-3; CDR3: CAWGPRILADIRTDTQYF
size: many; length: 16; V: TRBV11-2; J: TRBJ1-6; CDR3: CASSLSTVGLGSPLHF
size: few; length: 14; V: TRBV9; J: TRBJ1-6; CDR3: CASSVVGEGSPLHF
size: many; length: 16; V: TRBV25-1; J: TRBJ2-5; CDR3: CASSNYRGLTQETQYF
size: many; length: 11; V: TRBV29-1; J: TRBJ2-1; CDR3: CSFERYNEQFF
size: many; length: 12; V: TRBV30; J: TRBJ1-2; CDR3: CAWSRGGHGYTF